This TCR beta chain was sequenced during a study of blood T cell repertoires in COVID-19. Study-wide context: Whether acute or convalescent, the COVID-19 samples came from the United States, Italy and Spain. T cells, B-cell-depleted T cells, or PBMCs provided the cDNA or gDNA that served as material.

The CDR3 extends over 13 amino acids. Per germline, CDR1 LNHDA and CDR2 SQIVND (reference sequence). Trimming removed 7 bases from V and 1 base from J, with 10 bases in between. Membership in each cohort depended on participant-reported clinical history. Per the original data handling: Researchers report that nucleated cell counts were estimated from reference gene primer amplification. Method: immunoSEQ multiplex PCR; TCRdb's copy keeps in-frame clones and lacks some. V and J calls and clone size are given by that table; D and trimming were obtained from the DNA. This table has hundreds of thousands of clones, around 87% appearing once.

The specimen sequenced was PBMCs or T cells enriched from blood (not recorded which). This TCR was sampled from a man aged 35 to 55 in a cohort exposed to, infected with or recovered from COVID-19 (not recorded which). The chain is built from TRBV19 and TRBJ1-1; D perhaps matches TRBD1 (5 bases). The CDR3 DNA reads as TGTGCCAGTACGGACACCCCGAACACTGAAGCTTTCTTT. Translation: CASTDTPNTEAFF.